This note documents a single TCR beta chain sequence. What it recognizes is unknown. The DNA ends 3 residues before the CDR3 does, and the rest of the CDR3 is filled in from the germline J gene. The protocol was immunoSEQ multiplex PCR, while the TCRdb copy is restricted to in-frame clones and leaves out a portion. Recorded for this sample: some 43,000 clones. Each participant carried one incident cervical HPV16 infection only. V was pared by 2 bases and J by 3 bases, with 8 bases between. From germline, CDR1 is MNHNS and CDR2 SASEGT. CDR3 size: 14 residues. This specimen belongs to a study of T cells in women clearing cervical HPV infection. Study summary: Women with histologically confirmed HPV16-related CIN3 or worse, 2 with invasive cancer, served as cases. Findings of the study overall: A classifier using richness and V gene abundances reached an AUC of nearly 0.85.

The chain couples TRBV6-1 to TRBJ1-5; TRBD1 is a possible D gene (6 bases). This sequence originates from a woman between 18 and 75 years old with a cervical HPV16 infection that either progressed to CIN3+ or cleared (not recorded which). The specimen was blood buffy coat. The CDR3 protein is CASSESGVNQPQHF. The covered CDR3 bases are TGTGCCAGCAGTGAATCAGGGGTCAATCAGCCC.